The 10 T cell receptor beta chains listed next were all sequenced from one sample in a study of blood T cell repertoires in COVID-19. The repertoire was sequenced with immunoSEQ multiplex PCR; TCRdb's copy has only in-frame clones and lacks some. The sample has about 39,000 clones, approximately 80% seen once; the top ten hold more than 8%. Sequenced sample: peripheral blood. The receptor source for this set is a man in his sixties in a cohort sampled during active COVID-19.

CDR3 region: CASSQARSGNTIYF. The DNA for the CDR3 is TGTGCCAGCAGCCAAGCTCGCTCTGGAAACACCATATATTTT. The V gene is TRBV14, the J gene TRBJ1-3; no definite D call. Germline V CDR1 and CDR2: SGHDN, FVKESK. V was pared by 1 base and J by 0 bases, with 4 bases between. The CDR3 sequence is 14 residues long.

The table lists this clone with a count of one. The CDR3 is CATSVTPGQGLNEQFF. The CDR3 region has the DNA TGTGCCACCAGTGTTACGCCGGGACAGGGTCTAAATGAGCAGTTCTTC. The chain is built from TRBV24-1 and TRBJ2-1; 9 bases agree with TRBD1. CDR1 KGHDR and CDR2 SFDVKD come from the germline V gene. The CDR3 totals 16 residues. The J segment lost 7 bases and the V segment lost 5 bases, leaving 11 bases of the junction unmatched.

The chain has TRBV6-5 and TRBJ2-5, with D perhaps matching TRBD1 (6 bases). The V end lost 7 bases, the J end lost 4 bases, and 10 bases lay between the germline ends. Per germline, CDR1 MNHEY and CDR2 SVGAGI. This CDR3 comprises 12 residues. The CDR3 DNA sequence: TGTGCCAGCACCGGGACAAGAGAGACCCAGTACTTC. Its translation is CASTGTRETQYF.

This clone is a singleton in its sample. The rearrangement joins TRBV27 to TRBJ2-1; possible D gene TRBD2, 6 bases. The CDR3 has 16 residues. Between the trimmed V and J ends, which lost 6 bases and 0 bases, there was a span of 15 bases. CDR1 and CDR2 from the germline V gene are MNHEY and SMNVEV (reference sequence). The CDR3 nucleotides read TGTGCCAGCAGAGACGGGACTGTTGACTCCTACAATGAGCAGTTCTTC. Protein: CASRDGTVDSYNEQFF.

The chain joins TRBV11-3 to TRBJ2-1; 8 bases map to TRBD1. There are 17 residues in the CDR3. The germline gives CDR1 SGHNT, CDR2 YENEEA. The V and J ends lost 0 bases and 2 bases, in that order; junction bases with no gene match: 6. The chain's CDR3 is CASSLDRGQATYNEQFF. The CDR3 coding sequence is TGTGCCAGCAGCTTAGATAGGGGACAGGCGACCTACAATGAGCAGTTCTTC.

This chain connects TRBV2 to TRBJ2-3; a possible D gene is TRBD2 (5 bases). V dropped 6 bases and J dropped 4 bases, with 8 bases sitting between them. Germline V gene lookup returns CDR1 SNHLY and CDR2 FYNNEI. The CDR3 length is 12 residues. The CDR3 coding sequence is TGTGCCAGCAGGGGAGACGCAGATACGCAGTATTTT. It is translated as CASRGDADTQYF.

CDR3 DNA: TGTGCCAGCAGCCTCCGGGACAGGGGGCAGGCCGGGGAGCTGTTTTTT. It yields the protein CASSLRDRGQAGELFF. V and J are TRBV7-8 and TRBJ2-2; 12 bases are shared with TRBD1. V was pared by 5 bases and J by 6 bases, with 7 bases of the junction left unmatched. Germline loops: CDR1 SGHVS, CDR2 FQNEAQ. The CDR3 runs 16 residues.

V and J are TRBV30 and TRBJ1-5; D unclear. Germline values: CDR1 GTSNPN, CDR2 SVGIG (reference sequence). V dropped 0 bases and J dropped 4 bases, with 10 bases sitting between them. The CDR3 totals 14 residues. The CDR3 loop reads CAWSVSPLNQPQHF. The CDR3 bases are TGTGCCTGGAGTGTAAGCCCGTTAAATCAGCCCCAGCATTTT.

The rearrangement links TRBV6-5 to TRBJ2-7; a possible D gene is TRBD2 (5 bases). Germline loops: CDR1 MNHEY, CDR2 SVGAGI. V was shortened by 4 bases and J by 1 base, with 14 bases between the two germline ends. There are 15 residues in the CDR3. The CDR3 coding sequence is TGTGCCAGCAGTTCGGAACCCTCGGGGTCCTACGAGCAGTACTTC. It is translated as CASSSEPSGSYEQYF.

The gene calls are TRBV11-1 and TRBJ2-3; tentatively, D is TRBD1 (6 bases). The germline CDR1 and CDR2 sequences are SGHAT and FQDESV (reference sequence). There are 15 residues in the CDR3. The ends were cut back, 6 bases at V and 5 bases at J, with 18 bases in the middle. The CDR3 sequence is CASRRNRVRQDTQYF. Written as DNA, the CDR3 is TGTGCCAGCAGGAGGAACAGGGTGAGACAAGATACGCAGTATTTT. Looking up the rest from reference TRBV11-1 and TRBJ2-3 gives the full variable domain: EAEVAQSPRYKITEKSQAVAFWCDPISGHATLYWYRQILGQGPELLVQFQDESVVDDSQLPKDRFSAERLKGVDSTLKIQPAELGDSAMYLCASRRNRVRQDTQYFGPGTRLTVL.